These 15 T cell receptor beta chains were all obtained from the same sample, sequenced in a study of shared clonotypes between healthy human individuals. Libraries were prepared by immunoSEQ multiplex PCR; TCRdb keeps only in-frame clonotypes and omits some of them. The sample comprises under 600,000 clones, 70% to 80% of which are singletons, and more than 10% rests with the top ten. Sample: PBMCs. These TCRs come from a woman aged 40-49 years in good health. Some clones in this sample may be carry-over from other donors' samples.

The genes are TRBV6-5 and TRBJ2-5, with TRBD1 identical over 7 bases. Germline loops: CDR1 MNHEY, CDR2 SVGAGI. The CDR3 runs to 14 residues. V lost 0 bases and J lost 11; bases outside the gene matches: 9. The CDR3 DNA is TGTGCCAGCAGTTACTCGGGGGACAGTAGAGAGCAGTACTTC. This encodes CASSYSGDSREQYF.

The V call is TRBV5-1, the J call TRBJ2-1; TRBD2 agrees at 11 bases. V trimming: 1 base; J trimming: 8 bases; junction bases outside the gene matches: 5. Germline V CDR1 and CDR2: SGHRS, YFSETQ. The CDR3 contains 15 residues. CDR3: CASSLSTSGSDEQFF. CDR3 sequence (DNA): TGCGCCAGCAGCTTGAGTACTAGCGGGAGCGATGAGCAGTTCTTC.

The gene calls are TRBV21-1 and TRBJ1-1. TRBV21-1 corresponds to a pseudogene. This CDR3 spans 14 amino acids. The CDR3 coding sequence is TGTGCCTTACGGGGCGTAGGGGTGAACACTGAAGCTTTCTTT. Its translation: CALRGVGVNTEAFF.

CDR3: CASRMTSGRFNEQFF. The CDR3 region has the DNA TGTGCCAGCAGGATGACTAGCGGGAGGTTCAATGAGCAGTTCTTC. This chain connects TRBV6-1 to TRBJ2-1; 13 positions agree with TRBD2. With 6 bases clipped from V and 6 bases from J, the junction kept 5 bases outside the gene matches. Germline CDR1 MNHNS, CDR2 SASEGT. The CDR3 loop spans 15 amino acids.

This chain links TRBV11-2 with TRBJ2-7; tentatively, D is TRBD1 (6 bases). Per germline, CDR1 SGHAT and CDR2 FQNNGV. The V gene lost 1 base and the J gene lost 2 bases, with 12 bases spanning the gap. This CDR3 comprises 15 residues. The CDR3 loop reads CASSLGGQLTYEQYF. The DNA for the CDR3 is TGTGCCAGCAGCTTAGGCGGACAGTTGACCTACGAGCAGTACTTC.

This clone was picked up a small number of times. For the CDR3, the DNA is TGCGCCAGCAGCACCCAGGGACAGCTGAATGAAAAACTGTTTTTT. Its protein is CASSTQGQLNEKLFF. The chain links TRBV4-1 to TRBJ1-4; TRBD1 matches at 7 bases. Germline loops: CDR1 MGHRA, CDR2 YSYEKL. The CDR3 spans 15 residues. The V gene end was trimmed by 5 bases and the J gene end by 5 bases; junction bases not matched to a gene: 8.

This chain links TRBV7-9 with TRBJ1-2, with 12 bases lining up with TRBD1. Germline CDR1 SEHNR, CDR2 FQNEAQ (reference sequence). Trimming removed 5 bases from V and 4 bases from J; junction bases left unmatched: 11. This CDR3 contains 17 residues. The CDR3 sequence is CASSPRGTGGYTYGYTF. Written as DNA, the CDR3 is TGTGCCAGCAGCCCTCGGGGGACAGGGGGCTATACCTATGGCTACACCTTC.

V is TRBV19 and J is TRBJ1-1, with 7 bases aligning to TRBD1. Looked up from germline, CDR1 is LNHDA and CDR2 is SQIVND (reference sequence). With V trimmed by 7 bases and J by 5 bases, 10 bases remained unmatched. This CDR3 has 14 amino acids. The CDR3 DNA reads TGTGCCAGTACCCGAGGGGGCCGGAGGACTGAAGCTTTCTTT. This translates into CASTRGGRRTEAFF.

The chain has TRBV5-4 and TRBJ1-4; TRBD1 matches 7 bases. After removal of 4 bases from V and 0 bases from J, the junction contained 6 bases not matched to a gene. This CDR3 contains 16 residues. Looked up from germline, CDR1 is SGHNT and CDR2 is YYREEE (reference sequence). The CDR3 DNA sequence: TGTGCCAGCAGCGTGAGACAGGGAACAACTAATGAAAAACTGTTTTTT. Translation: CASSVRQGTTNEKLFF.

The gene calls are TRBV27 and TRBJ1-4; TRBD1 aligns across 10 bases. The length of the CDR3 is 15 residues. CDR1 and CDR2 (germline): MNHEY, SMNVEV (reference sequence). V lost 5 bases, J lost 7 bases, and 7 bases stayed unmatched. Written as DNA, the CDR3 is TGTGCCAGCAGTGTAGACAGGGGGCGGGGTGAAAAACTGTTTTTT. This translates into CASSVDRGRGEKLFF. Based on the CDR3 plus reference TRBV27 and TRBJ1-4, the full variable domain is EAQVTQNPRYLITVTGKKLTVTCSQNMNHEYMSWYRQDPGLGLRQIYYSMNVEVTDKGDVPEGYKVSRKEKRNFPLILESPSPNQTSLYFCASSVDRGRGEKLFFGSGTQLSVL.

The J gene is TRBJ2-1, the V gene TRBV28; no definite D call. This CDR3 contains 13 residues. V was trimmed by 6 bases and J by 8 bases, leaving 14 bases between them. Germline CDR1 is MDHEN and CDR2 is SYDVKM. The CDR3 region has the DNA TGTGCCAGCAGCCCCGTTTTCCGATATGAGCAGTTCTTC. This codes for CASSPVFRYEQFF.

Written as DNA, the CDR3 is TGTGCCAGCAGTCCAAGAGAGTCCGAGCAGTACTTC. Translated: CASSPRESEQYF. The chain uses TRBV2 and TRBJ2-7; D ambiguous. The V gene's germline CDR1 is SNHLY and CDR2 FYNNEI. V was shortened by 5 bases and J by 6 bases, with 11 bases between the two germline ends. There are 12 residues in the CDR3.

The rearrangement uses TRBV28 and TRBJ2-7; TRBD2 is a possible D gene (5 bases). V lost 5 bases and J 0 bases, leaving 8 bases between the germline ends. Germline-derived CDR1 and CDR2 are MDHEN and SYDVKM. CDR3 length: 13 amino acids. As DNA, the CDR3 is TGTGCCAGCAGTAGCCGGGACTCCTACGAGCAGTACTTC. Protein sequence: CASSSRDSYEQYF.

The genes are TRBV11-3 and TRBJ2-1, with D tentatively TRBD1 (5 bases). CDR1 is SGHNT, CDR2 YENEEA, per germline. The V end was cut by 1 base, the J end by 13 bases, with 11 bases between. This CDR3 spans 12 amino acids. The chain's CDR3 is CASSLGSGNQFF. CDR3 DNA: TGTGCCAGCAGCTTAGGTTCAGGGAACCAGTTCTTC.

The chain is built from TRBV27 and TRBJ1-2; D call uncertain. The germline V and J ends were trimmed by 0 bases and 8 bases, with 13 bases remaining between them. Germline V gene lookup returns CDR1 MNHEY and CDR2 SMNVEV (reference sequence). This CDR3 contains 14 residues. The CDR3 sequence: CASSLSFTSRGYTF. The CDR3 DNA is TGTGCCAGCAGTTTATCGTTTACCTCAAGGGGCTACACCTTC.